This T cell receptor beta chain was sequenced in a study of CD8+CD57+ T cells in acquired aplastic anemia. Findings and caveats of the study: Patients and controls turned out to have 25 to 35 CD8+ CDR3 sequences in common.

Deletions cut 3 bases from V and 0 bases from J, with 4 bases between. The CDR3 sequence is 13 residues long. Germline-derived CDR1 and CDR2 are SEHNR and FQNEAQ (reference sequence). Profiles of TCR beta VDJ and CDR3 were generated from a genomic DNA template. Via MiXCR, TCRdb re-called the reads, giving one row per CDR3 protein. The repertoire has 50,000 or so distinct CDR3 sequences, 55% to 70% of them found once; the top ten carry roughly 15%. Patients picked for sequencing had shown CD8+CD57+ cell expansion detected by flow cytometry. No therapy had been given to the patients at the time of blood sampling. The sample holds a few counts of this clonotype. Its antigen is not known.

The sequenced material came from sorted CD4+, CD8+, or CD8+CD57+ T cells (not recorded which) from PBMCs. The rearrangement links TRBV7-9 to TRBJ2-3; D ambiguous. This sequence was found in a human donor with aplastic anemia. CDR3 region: CASSFGSTDTQYF. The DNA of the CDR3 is TGTGCCAGCAGCTTCGGTAGCACAGATACGCAGTATTTT. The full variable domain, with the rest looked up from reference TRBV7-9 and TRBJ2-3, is DTGVSQNPRHKITKRGQNVTFRCDPISEHNRLYWYRQTLGQGPEFLTYFQNEAQLEKSRLLSDRFSAERPKGSFSTLEIQRTEQGDSAMYLCASSFGSTDTQYFGPGTRLTVL.